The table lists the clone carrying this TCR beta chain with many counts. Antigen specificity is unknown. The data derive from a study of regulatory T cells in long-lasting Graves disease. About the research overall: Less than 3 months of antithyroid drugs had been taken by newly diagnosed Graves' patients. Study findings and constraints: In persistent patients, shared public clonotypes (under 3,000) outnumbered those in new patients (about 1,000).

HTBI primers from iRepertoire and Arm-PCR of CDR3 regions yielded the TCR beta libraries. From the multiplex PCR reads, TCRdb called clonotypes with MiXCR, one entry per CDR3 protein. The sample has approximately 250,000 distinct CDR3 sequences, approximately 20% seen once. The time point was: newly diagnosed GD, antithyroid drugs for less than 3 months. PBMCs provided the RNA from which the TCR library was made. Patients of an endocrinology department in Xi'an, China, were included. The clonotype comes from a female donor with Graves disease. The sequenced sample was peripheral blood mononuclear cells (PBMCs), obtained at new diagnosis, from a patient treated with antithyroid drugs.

Written as DNA, the CDR3 is TGTGCCAGCTCGTCGCCCCCGAAGATGAACACTGAAGCTTTCTTT. Protein sequence: CASSSPPKMNTEAFF. V gene TRBV18 combines with J gene TRBJ1-1, with D hard to call. Germline V CDR1 and CDR2: KGHSH, LQKENI. Trimming removed 6 bases from V and 0 bases from J, with 14 bases in between. The CDR3 covers 15 residues.